This T cell receptor beta chain is drawn from a study of shared T cell receptors in the human thymus. Only in-frame clones appear in the TCRdb table, and some are missing; sequencing was by immunoSEQ multiplex PCR. The sample lists roughly 710,000 clones, approximately 83% seen once, with over 0.008% in the top ten. V lost 0 bases and J lost 5; bases outside the gene matches: 6. This CDR3 is 16 amino acids long. Germline V CDR1 and CDR2: SGDLS, YYNGEE. The same data also went into a second study, on human thymus T cells. From that study: What related research reported was that thymic repertoires overlapped highly among unrelated individuals.

The V and J genes are TRBV9 and TRBJ2-5, with 11 positions matching TRBD2. The sequenced sample was thymocytes. The receptor's source is a girl under three years old with a congenital heart defect. The CDR3 region has the DNA TGTGCCAGCAGCGTAGTTGGTAGCGGGGGGGCGGAGACCCAGTACTTC. Residues: CASSVVGSGGAETQYF.